This T cell receptor (beta chain) was obtained from a study of sequential checkpoint blockade in melanoma. About the study: First-line arms were nivolumab then ipilimumab, or the reverse, randomized 1:1.

Treatment in this sample: randomized to nivolumab then ipilimumab (arm A) or the reverse (arm B). Sorted cells were live CD3+CD8+, lacking CD19 and CD56, from PBMCs. TCRdb's table, derived via immunoSEQ multiplex PCR, lists solely in-frame clones and lacks some. Of about 32,000 clones listed, roughly 85% are singletons. The ends were cut back, 1 base at V and 2 bases at J, with 10 bases in the middle. This CDR3 region has 15 residues. CDR1 LGHNA and CDR2 YSLEER come from the germline V gene. The sequences come from CD8+ T cells sorted from blood (inferred from file names), collected from a patient given nivolumab and ipilimumab in sequence. V gene TRBV4-3 combines with J gene TRBJ2-3, with D tentatively TRBD2 (5 bases). This TCR derives from a human donor with melanoma. CDR3 amino acids: CASSQGTGNTDTQYF. In DNA form, the CDR3 reads TGCGCCAGCAGCCAAGGCACCGGGAACACAGATACGCAGTATTTT.